The 9 T cell receptor beta chains given below trace back to one sample, sequenced in a study of regulatory T cells in long-lasting Graves disease. Arm-PCR with iRepertoire HTBI primers amplified the CDR3 regions for these TCR beta libraries. TCRdb re-derived calls from the multiplex PCR reads in MiXCR, one entry per CDR3 protein. This sample yields 550,000 or so distinct CDR3 sequences, of which around 11% are seen a single time; 8% to 10% belongs to the top ten. As to time point: newly diagnosed GD, antithyroid drugs for less than 3 months. PBMC-extracted RNA yielded the TCR library. This sample was shared with a second study, whose subject was T cells in Graves' hyperthyroidism and ophthalmopathy.

The material was peripheral blood mononuclear cells (PBMCs), obtained at new diagnosis, from a patient treated with antithyroid drugs. All receptors derive from a woman between 25 and 40 years old with Graves disease.

This chain links TRBV7-2 with TRBJ1-5; a possible D gene is TRBD1 (5 bases). The ends were cut back, 4 bases at V and 2 bases at J, with 12 bases in the middle. The CDR3 consists of 15 residues. Germline-derived CDR1 and CDR2 are SGHTA and FQGNSA. CDR3 nucleotides: TGTGCCAGCAGCTCCGTCCGGGGCGGCAATCAGCCCCAGCATTTT. Translation: CASSSVRGGNQPQHF.

This clonotype appeared many times. This sequence joins TRBV5-1 and TRBJ2-7; TRBD2 aligns across 12 bases. V lost 4 bases, J lost 4 bases, and 6 bases stayed unmatched. This CDR3 comprises 15 residues. Per germline, CDR1 SGHRS and CDR2 YFSETQ. The CDR3 DNA sequence: TGCGCCAGCAGCCAGACTAGCGGGAGTTTTTACGAGCAGTACTTC. It encodes CASSQTSGSFYEQYF.

The chain has TRBV29-1 and TRBJ2-1, with D unclear. The germline V gene encodes CDR1 SQVTM and CDR2 ANQGSEA. Trimming removed 2 bases at V and 2 bases at J, with 10 bases between. CDR3 length equals 14 residues. The CDR3 reads CSVEYSGAYNEQFF. CDR3 DNA sequence: TGCAGCGTTGAATACTCTGGGGCCTACAATGAGCAGTTCTTC.

This chain uses TRBV18 with TRBJ1-2; D might be TRBD1 (5 bases). The CDR3 covers 14 residues. Deletions cut 2 bases from V and 2 bases from J, with 9 bases between. Germline V gene lookup returns CDR1 KGHSH and CDR2 LQKENI. For the CDR3, the DNA is TGTGCCAGCTCACCAGGGGCAGGGAACTATGGCTACACCTTC. This codes for CASSPGAGNYGYTF.

This clonotype was seen a few times. The chain is built from TRBV3-1 and TRBJ1-1; tentative D call: TRBD1 (5 bases). V was trimmed by 3 bases and J by 5 bases, leaving 13 bases between them. The CDR3 sequence is 14 residues long. Germline CDR1 is LGHDT and CDR2 is YNNKEL (reference sequence). CDR3 in DNA: TGTGCCAGCAGCCAGCGCTATGGGGCTACTGAAGCTTTCTTT. It translates to CASSQRYGATEAFF.

This clonotype was observed a handful of times. This chain uses TRBV7-9 with TRBJ2-2; D is uncertain. The germline V gene encodes CDR1 SEHNR and CDR2 FQNEAQ (reference sequence). CDR3 size: 14 residues. The ends were cut back, 4 bases at V and 1 base at J, with 7 bases in the middle. CDR3 amino acids: CASSSVLNTGELFF. Here the CDR3 DNA reads TGTGCCAGCAGCTCTGTATTGAACACCGGGGAGCTGTTTTTT. Variable domain in full (rest from reference TRBV7-9 and TRBJ2-2): DTGVSQNPRHKITKRGQNVTFRCDPISEHNRLYWYRQTLGQGPEFLTYFQNEAQLEKSRLLSDRFSAERPKGSFSTLEIQRTEQGDSAMYLCASSSVLNTGELFFGEGSRLTVL.

This clonotype was counted ten times or more. The chain links TRBV13 to TRBJ2-3; 8 nucleotides match TRBD2. V dropped 2 bases and J dropped 4; count of bases not matched to a gene: 5. Germline CDR1 PRHDT, CDR2 FYEKMQ (reference sequence). This CDR3 is built from 15 residues. In nucleotides, the CDR3 is TGTGCCAGCAGCTTATCCAGCGGGAGTGCAGATACGCAGTATTTT. Amino acids: CASSLSSGSADTQYF.

The chain carries TRBV11-2 and TRBJ2-7; TRBD2 agrees at 11 bases. Germline V gene sequence: CDR1 SGHAT, CDR2 FQNNGV. V lost 0 bases and J lost 4; bases outside the gene matches: 5. The CDR3 consists of 16 residues. DNA of the CDR3: TGTGCCAGCAGCTTAGAAGCCGGGACTAGCGGATACGAGCAGTACTTC. Translating it yields CASSLEAGTSGYEQYF.

This clonotype was seen repeatedly, ten times or more. The chain couples TRBV10-2 to TRBJ2-1, with 10 bases aligning to TRBD2. There are 16 residues in the CDR3. Trimming took 11 bases from V and 7 from J; bases not matched to a gene: 17. Germline CDR1 WSHSY, CDR2 SAAADI. This CDR3 is CADNSPLAGVFNEQFF. The CDR3 bases are TGCGCCGACAATTCACCCCTAGCGGGAGTTTTTAATGAGCAGTTCTTC.